This entry features one T cell receptor beta chain sequence. Original data processing: Researchers report that nucleated cell counts were estimated from reference gene primer amplification. The data were produced by immunoSEQ multiplex PCR, yet TCRdb's version contains in-frame clones alone and is incomplete. The V and J calls and clone size come from that table; D and trimming were worked out from the DNA. Of about 65,000 clones listed, approximately 80% were seen once; the top ten hold about 15%. This sample stems from a study of blood T cell repertoires in COVID-19. Study-wide background: Both acute and convalescent COVID-19 samples were obtained from the United States, Italy and Spain. PBMCs, B-cell-depleted T cells, or T cells provided the cDNA or gDNA that made up the material.

This sequence originates from a man older than 75 with acute or convalescent COVID-19. Source material: peripheral blood.

The CDR3 DNA is TGTGCCAGCAGCCAAGGCGGGGGGCCCCCGCGGGGAGATACGCAGTATTTT. Its translation is CASSQGGGPPRGDTQYF. J is TRBJ2-3 and V is TRBV3-1 (or the pseudogene TRBV3-2), with 8 positions matching TRBD2. Trimming cost V 1 base and J 5 bases; bases outside gene matches: 11. From germline, CDR1 is LGHDT and CDR2 YNNKEL (reference sequence). The CDR3 spans 17 residues.